This T cell receptor (beta chain) was profiled in a study of T cells in Graves' hyperthyroidism and ophthalmopathy. General study results and limits: Before onset, by a median of around six months, the model predicted ophthalmopathy. The authors' 13 V-J model separated ophthalmopathy from stable hyperthyroidism.

Exclusion of a patient resulted from uncontrolled infection, other autoimmune disease, pregnancy or lactation. There are many counts of this clonotype. Its antigen is unknown. From germline, CDR1 is MNHNY and CDR2 SVGAGI (reference sequence). This CDR3 is built from 16 residues. V lost 1 base and J 2 bases, leaving 14 bases between the germline ends. The investigators amplified TCR beta CDR3 regions from RNA transcripts. In the first-round RT-PCR of the TCR CDR3, the HTBI primer set was used. TCRdb called the multiplex PCR reads again in MiXCR, with one record for every CDR3 protein. The sample includes 550,000 to 700,000 distinct CDR3 sequences, around 46% of them seen just once.

This clonotype originated in an adult woman with Graves' disease, either hyperthyroidism or ophthalmopathy (not recorded which). The chain uses TRBV6-6 and TRBJ2-5, with no clear D. Sequenced sample: peripheral blood or thyroid tissue (not recorded which). Here the CDR3 DNA reads TGTGCCAGCAGTTACTGGGGTGATCTTGATCAAGAGACCCAGTACTTC. Protein sequence: CASSYWGDLDQETQYF.